This TCR beta chain was captured in a study of CD8+CD57+ T cells in acquired aplastic anemia. The wider study: Sorting CD4+ and CD8+ cells gave DNA averaging about 2.9 ug.

Genomic DNA provided the template from which TCR beta VDJ and CDR3 profiles were obtained. MiXCR was run by TCRdb on the reads, yielding one entry per CDR3 protein. The sample contains roughly 130,000 distinct CDR3 sequences, 48% of which appear only once. This clonotype came up a few times. The V and J ends lost 2 bases and 1 base respectively, with 6 bases between them. From germline, CDR1 is MNHEY and CDR2 SVGAGI. The CDR3 loop spans 15 amino acids. Sequencing was done on a sample of sorted CD4+, CD8+, or CD8+CD57+ T cells (not recorded which) from PBMCs. The clonotype comes from a human donor in good health, serving as a control. The chain is built from TRBV6-5 and TRBJ2-6, with TRBD1 as a possible D gene (5 bases). The CDR3 DNA follows: TGTGCCAGCAGTTACGCAGGGTCTGGGGCCAACGTCCTGACTTTC. Translated, it gives CASSYAGSGANVLTF.